This T cell receptor beta chain appears in the sequencing data of a study of OX40 agonist ivuxolimab in advanced cancers. For the study in its entirety: Ivuxolimab, which targeted the costimulatory receptor OX40 (CD134), was an agonistic, fully human IgG2 monoclonal antibody. Intravenous ivuxolimab was administered to patients every 2 weeks at six dose levels: 0.01, 0.1, 0.3, 1.5, 3 and 10 mg/kg. Of the roughly 52 patients in dose escalation, 19 had hepatocellular carcinoma, some 15 had melanoma, 9 had renal cell carcinoma and 9 had head and neck cancer. In the dose-escalation cohort, roughly 80% of patients were male, and the mean age was approximately 60 years, with a range of about 23 to 90. Patients were allowed to have had prior anti-PD-1, anti-PD-L1 or anti-CTLA-4 therapy, and approximately 39% of the dose-escalation patients had been treated with checkpoint inhibitors. Partial responses were achieved by three dose-escalation patients, of whom one had hepatocellular carcinoma and two had cutaneous melanoma. Peripheral TCRbeta sequencing was intended to test whether TCR sequence diversity was altered and clonal T-cell expansion was caused by ivuxolimab. The paper covers the monotherapy dose-escalation part of the phase I ivuxolimab trial, which included N ≈ 50 patients.

For sequencing of the TCRbeta CDR3 region, genomic DNA was extracted from the sorted cells. The immunoSEQ Assay was used to sequence the TCRbeta CDR3 regions. TCRdb took this table from immuneACCESS and kept in-frame rearrangements with V and J called. Such tables lack part of the clones; where checked against another copy, unresolved V genes explain under half of the gap, and the rest is unexplained. This sample is represented by more than 45,000 clones; over 80% of them were singletons. Around 3.2% of the sample is taken by the ten largest. Overall study results and their limits: After ivuxolimab, more expanded clones were found on average in CD8+ T cells than in CD4+ T cells. Which antigens the clonally expanded peripheral T cells were specific for was not determined. In partial responders in the 0.1-3.0 mg/kg groups, normalized peripheral clonal expansion was found to be among the lowest, especially among CD8+ T cells. At doses from 0.1 to 3.0 mg/kg, clonal expansion was seen in both CD4+ and CD8+ blood T cells between baseline and week 6. Low levels of normalized T-cell clonal expansion were also seen in some nonresponding patients.

Patients with a history of autoimmune disease or receiving systemic immunosuppression were excluded from the trial. Peripheral blood for TCR sequencing was drawn from every dose cohort at baseline, at cycle 4 day 1 and at cycle 7 day 1. The samples were drawn from a first-in-human, open-label, multicenter phase I dose-escalation trial of ivuxolimab. Adults with locally advanced or metastatic head and neck squamous cell, hepatocellular, melanoma or renal cell carcinoma were enrolled in the trial. Before TCR sequencing, CD4+ T cells and CD8+ T cells were sorted from peripheral blood as separate populations. About this clone itself: Its specific antigen is unknown. Base-call qualities are not available, and no considerably larger clone is one nucleotide away.

The sample in question was CD4+ or CD8+ T cells sorted from blood, obtained in a trial of the OX40 agonist ivuxolimab. This clonotype was obtained from an adult with an advanced solid tumor such as melanoma, head and neck, liver or kidney cancer.

The DNA is as follows: TGTGCCTGGAGCTCGGGTGGGGTAGGCAATCAGCCCCAGCATTTT. Its translation reads: CAWSSGGVGNQPQHF. The rearrangement joined TRBV30 to TRBJ1-5; the D gene cannot be named for sure. CDR1 GTSNPN and CDR2 SVGIG were looked up in the germline V gene (reference sequence). CDR3 length: 15 amino acids, cysteine to phenylalanine. Kept here is only the CDR3 DNA, which spans 45 bases and is read in frame from base 1. The germline ends are 14 bases apart after V is trimmed by 3 bases and J by 2 bases.